The clone carrying this T cell receptor beta chain showed up many times. Its antigen is currently unknown. The data originate from a study of T cells after yellow fever vaccination. Study results and caveats: Reappearance after the booster was observed for most primary-vaccination clones (roughly 97% CD4, less than 90% CD8). Peaking faster, on day 5 versus 15, the secondary response was nonetheless weaker.

This CDR3 spans 13 amino acids. Germline V gene data show CDR1 as SGHTA and CDR2 as FQGNSA. The V end was cut by 4 bases, the J end by 1 base, with 8 bases between. For TCR, cDNA came from 5'RACE template switching, which added a universal primer site and UMIs. One entry per CDR3 protein results from TCRdb running MiXCR on the 5' RACE reads. The repertoire holds 230,000 or so distinct CDR3 sequences, with about 3.5% as singletons. The chain has TRBV7-2 and TRBJ2-7; D is ambiguous. The TCR comes from a man aged 18 to 29 who received the YFV17D yellow fever vaccine. The source material was PBMCs, sampled 15 days after the yellow fever booster vaccination. This CDR3 is CASSSGFSYEQYF. DNA for the CDR3: TGTGCCAGCAGCTCCGGCTTTTCCTACGAGCAGTACTTC.